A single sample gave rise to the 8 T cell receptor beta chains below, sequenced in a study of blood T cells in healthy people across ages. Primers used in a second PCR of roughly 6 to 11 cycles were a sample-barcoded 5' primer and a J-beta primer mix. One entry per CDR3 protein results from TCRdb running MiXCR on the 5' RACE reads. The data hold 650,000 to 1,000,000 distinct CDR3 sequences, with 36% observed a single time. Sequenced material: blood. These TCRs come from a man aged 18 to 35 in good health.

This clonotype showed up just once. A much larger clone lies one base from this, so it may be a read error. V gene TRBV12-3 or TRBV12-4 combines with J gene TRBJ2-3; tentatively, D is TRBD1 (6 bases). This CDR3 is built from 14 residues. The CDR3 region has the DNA TGTGCCAGCAGTTTAAGGGGAGCGACAGGTACGCAGTATTTT. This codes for CASSLRGATGTQYF.

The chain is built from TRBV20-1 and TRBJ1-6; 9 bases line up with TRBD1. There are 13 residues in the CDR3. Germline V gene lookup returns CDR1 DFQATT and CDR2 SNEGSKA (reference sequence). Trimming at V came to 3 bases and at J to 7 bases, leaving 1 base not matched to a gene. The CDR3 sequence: CSASDRGNSPLHF. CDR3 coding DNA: TGCAGTGCTAGCGACAGGGGGAATTCACCCCTCCACTTT.

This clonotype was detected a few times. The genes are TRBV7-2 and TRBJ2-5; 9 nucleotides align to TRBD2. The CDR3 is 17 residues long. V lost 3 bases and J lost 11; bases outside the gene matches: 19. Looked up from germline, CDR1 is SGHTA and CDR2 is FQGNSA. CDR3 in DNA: TGTGCCAGCAGCTTGGCCGGGGCTAGCGGGGCTTTTAATGAGCAGTACTTC. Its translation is CASSLAGASGAFNEQYF. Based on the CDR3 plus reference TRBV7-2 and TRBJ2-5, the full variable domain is GAGVSQSPSNKVTEKGKDVELRCDPISGHTALYWYRQSLGQGLEFLIYFQGNSAPDKSGLPSDRFSAERTGGSVSTLTIQRTQQEDSAVYLCASSLAGASGAFNEQYFGPGTRLLVL.

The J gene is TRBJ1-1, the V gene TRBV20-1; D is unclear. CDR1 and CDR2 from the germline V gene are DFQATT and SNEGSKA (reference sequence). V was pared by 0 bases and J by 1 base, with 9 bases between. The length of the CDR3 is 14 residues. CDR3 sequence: CSARDRVQNTEAFF. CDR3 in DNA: TGCAGTGCTAGAGATCGGGTCCAGAACACTGAAGCTTTCTTT.

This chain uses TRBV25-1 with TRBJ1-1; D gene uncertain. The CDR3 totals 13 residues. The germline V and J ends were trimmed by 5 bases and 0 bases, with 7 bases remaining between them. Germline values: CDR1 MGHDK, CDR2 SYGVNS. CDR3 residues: CASSLHMNTEAFF. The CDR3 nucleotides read TGTGCCAGCAGTCTCCACATGAACACTGAAGCTTTCTTT.

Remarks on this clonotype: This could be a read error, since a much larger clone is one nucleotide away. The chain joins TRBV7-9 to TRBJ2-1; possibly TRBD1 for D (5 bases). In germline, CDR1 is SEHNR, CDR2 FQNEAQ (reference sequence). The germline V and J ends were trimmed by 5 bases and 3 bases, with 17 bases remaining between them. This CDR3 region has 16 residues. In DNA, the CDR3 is TGTGCCAGCAGCCCACCCTGGACAAAAGGCTACAATGAGCAGTTCTTC. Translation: CASSPPWTKGYNEQFF.

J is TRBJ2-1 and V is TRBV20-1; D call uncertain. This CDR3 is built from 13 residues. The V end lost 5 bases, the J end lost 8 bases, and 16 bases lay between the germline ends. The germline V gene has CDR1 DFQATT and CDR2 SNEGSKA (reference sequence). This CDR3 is CSASGRSLHEQFF. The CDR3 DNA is TGCAGTGCTTCAGGACGGAGCCTCCATGAGCAGTTCTTC.

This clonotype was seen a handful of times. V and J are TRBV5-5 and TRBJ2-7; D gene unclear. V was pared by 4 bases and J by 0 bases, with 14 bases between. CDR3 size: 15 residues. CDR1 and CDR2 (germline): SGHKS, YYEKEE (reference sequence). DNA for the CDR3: TGTGCCAGCAGCCTATACGTTGGAAGCTCCTACGAGCAGTACTTC. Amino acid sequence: CASSLYVGSSYEQYF.